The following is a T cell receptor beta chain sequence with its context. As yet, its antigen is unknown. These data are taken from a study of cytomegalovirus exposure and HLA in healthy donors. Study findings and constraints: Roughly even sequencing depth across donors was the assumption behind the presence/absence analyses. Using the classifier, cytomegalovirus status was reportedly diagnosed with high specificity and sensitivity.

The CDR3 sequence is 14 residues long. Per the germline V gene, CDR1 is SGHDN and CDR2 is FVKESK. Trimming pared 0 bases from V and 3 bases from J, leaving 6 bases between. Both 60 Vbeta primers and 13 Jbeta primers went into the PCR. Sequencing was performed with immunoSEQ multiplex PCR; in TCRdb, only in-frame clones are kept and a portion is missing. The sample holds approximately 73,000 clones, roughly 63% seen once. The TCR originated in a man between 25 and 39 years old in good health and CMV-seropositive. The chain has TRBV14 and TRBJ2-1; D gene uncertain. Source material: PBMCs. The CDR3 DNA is TGTGCCAGCAGCCAAGACCCCCTCTACAATGAGCAGTTCTTC. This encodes CASSQDPLYNEQFF.